Below, 6 T cell receptor beta chains from the same sample are listed, as sequenced in a study of T cells expressing NK-cell markers. TCRdb reprocessed the 5' RACE reads and stores each CDR3 protein as one record, lacking DNA. This repertoire includes 150,000 or so distinct CDR3 sequences. The material sequenced was blood T cells: a sorted CD56 or NKG2C T cell subset, CD4+ or CD8+ T cells, or bulk PBMC T cells (not recorded which). All receptors come from a woman aged 18 to 75 in good health.

The V call is TRBV10-3, the J call TRBJ1-4; TCRdb outputs TRBD1, but without DNA this stays unchecked. The CDR3 is 14 residues long. Germline V CDR1 and CDR2: ENHRY, SYGVKD. CDR3 protein: CAISLTGGGEKLFF.

The chain joins TRBV2 to TRBJ2-2. CDR1 and CDR2 from the germline V gene are SNHLY and FYNNEI. The CDR3 runs 16 residues. CDR3: CASSEMGSESAGELFF.

The chain links TRBV12-3 or TRBV12-4 to TRBJ2-1; TCRdb outputs TRBD1, but without DNA this stays unchecked. The CDR3 is 15 residues long. CDR3 region: CASSSPGQGGNEQFF.

The chain combines TRBV3-1 with TRBJ2-7; checking the TCRdb D call of TRBD1 is not possible without DNA. Germline lookup yields CDR1 LGHDT and CDR2 YNNKEL (reference sequence). The CDR3 sequence is 15 residues long. CDR3 sequence reads: CASSPLRDPTYEQYF.

This chain joins TRBV7-6 and TRBJ2-5; TCRdb calls TRBD1, which cannot be checked without DNA. Germline V CDR1 and CDR2: SGHVS, FNYEAQ. CDR3 length: 15 amino acids. CDR3: CASSLASGTPETQYF.

This chain uses TRBV10-3 with TRBJ2-6; with no DNA, the TCRdb D assignment of TRBD1 cannot be verified. From germline, CDR1 is ENHRY and CDR2 SYGVKD. This CDR3 is built from 15 residues. CDR3 amino acids: CATDRGGSGANVLTF.